These T cell receptor beta chains were read from a single sample in a study of T cell changes during pregnancy in multiple sclerosis. Sequenced by immunoSEQ multiplex PCR; TCRdb stores in-frame clones only, minus some. The sample lists about 68,000 clones; 90% were seen once. Sequences were derived from peripheral blood, sampled in the third trimester of pregnancy. The receptors derive from a female donor with multiple sclerosis, enrolled in a pregnancy study. Both conserved end residues are part of each CDR3. D genes are given only for firm matches. A row's size may be missing; if present it is once, few, many or a size class.

size,D,V,J,DNA,CDR3
-,-,TRBV7-7,TRBJ2-3,TGTGCCAGCAGCACCGCGTTCCCAGATACGCAGTATTTT,CASSTAFPDTQYF
-,-,TRBV19,TRBJ1-1,TGTGCCAGTATGAGAGGAGCCAATGCGCCGAACACTGAAGCTTTCTTT,CASMRGANAPNTEAFF
-,TRBD2,TRBV7-6,TRBJ2-7,TGTGCCAGCAGCCGTAGCGGGGAAGAGCAGTACTTC,CASSRSGEEQYF
-,-,TRBV5-1,TRBJ1-1,TGCGCCAGCAGCTTGGGAGCCGGGACAAATCCTGTTGAAGCTTTCTTT,CASSLGAGTNPVEAFF
-,-,TRBV7-2,TRBJ2-2,TGTGCCAGCAGCTTAGGAGGTCCCGCAACCGGGGAGCTGTTTTTT,CASSLGGPATGELFF
-,TRBD1,TRBV5-1,TRBJ2-2,TGCGCCAGCAGCTTGCAGGGACAGAAGACCGGGGAGCTGTTTTTT,CASSLQGQKTGELFF
-,-,TRBV6-5,TRBJ2-1,TGTGCCAGCAGCTTCCGACAGGTCCTTTGGAATGAGCAGTTCTTC,CASSFRQVLWNEQFF
once,TRBD1,TRBV6-5,TRBJ2-7,TGTGCCAGCACCGACCCCGGACAGGGGGACTACGAGCAGTACTTC,CASTDPGQGDYEQYF
-,-,TRBV4-2,TRBJ2-7,TGTGCCAGCAGCCAAGGGAAGGGGTCAGCCTACGAGCAGTACTTC,CASSQGKGSAYEQYF
-,-,TRBV30,TRBJ2-5,TGTGCCTGGAAGATTCCAGGGGTGAAGACCCAGTACTTC,CAWKIPGVKTQYF
-,-,TRBV9,TRBJ1-2,TGTGCCAGCAGCGGAAACACAGGGATGGATGGGGACCTCTATGGCTACACCTTC,CASSGNTGMDGDLYGYTF
-,TRBD1,TRBV10-3,TRBJ2-7,TGTGCCATCAGTGAGCGGGGACAGGGCGAGCAGTACTTC,CAISERGQGEQYF
-,-,TRBV9,TRBJ2-2,TGTGCCAGCAGCTTCCGACAGGACAACACCGGGGAGCTGTTTTTT,CASSFRQDNTGELFF
-,-,TRBV7-2,TRBJ2-5,TGTGCCAGCAGCACAAACAGGGTTGGCGGGGGTGAGACCCAGTACTTC,CASSTNRVGGGETQYF
-,-,TRBV9,TRBJ2-3,TGTGCCAGCAGCGTAGGTACGGGGAGCAGCACAGATACGCAGTATTTT,CASSVGTGSSTDTQYF